The next 15 T cell receptor beta chains were all read from a single sample in a study of Ad26.COV2.S vaccination and SARS-CoV-2 variants. The treatment is: some 19 received Ad26.COV2.S at low or high dose, single or two shots; roughly five received placebo; per-sample allocation not given. Day 63 after the first injection of vaccine or placebo was the sampling time. Some clones are missing from TCRdb's copy, which holds only in-frame ones; the method was immunoSEQ multiplex PCR. Of roughly 420,000 clones in the sample, 80% to 90% were seen once. Sequences were derived from peripheral blood, sampled in a trial of Ad26.COV2.S vaccine versus placebo. The receptors were gathered from a person aged 18 to 59 who received the Ad26.COV2.S COVID-19 vaccine or a placebo.

The rearrangement links TRBV4-2 to TRBJ1-4, with 8 bases identical to TRBD1. Germline V lookup: CDR1 LGHNA, CDR2 YNFKEQ. The CDR3 extends over 18 amino acids. The ends lost 3 bases at V and 0 bases at J; junction bases unmatched: 9. Here the CDR3 reads CASSQFGQGRATNEKLFF. The DNA for the CDR3 is TGTGCCAGCAGCCAGTTCGGACAGGGAAGGGCAACTAATGAAAAACTGTTTTTT.

The genes are TRBV15 and TRBJ2-5, with 7 bases that match TRBD1. CDR1 and CDR2 from the germline V gene are LNHNV and YYDKDF (reference sequence). With 4 bases clipped from V and 0 bases from J, the junction kept 8 bases outside the gene matches. The CDR3 sequence is 16 residues long. The CDR3 sequence is CATSTSTGRYQETQYF. The CDR3 DNA follows: TGTGCCACCAGCACTTCGACAGGGCGGTACCAAGAGACCCAGTACTTC.

The count of this clone is one. The chain employs TRBV24-1 and TRBJ2-3; tentatively, D is TRBD2 (5 bases). This CDR3 has 14 amino acids. Germline CDR1 is KGHDR and CDR2 is SFDVKD. V lost 4 bases and J 4 bases, leaving 11 bases between the germline ends. The DNA for the CDR3 is TGTGCCACCAGTGAGGTCGGGGATTCAGATACGCAGTATTTT. Its protein is CATSEVGDSDTQYF.

The rearrangement links TRBV4-3 to TRBJ2-3; a possible D gene is TRBD2 (5 bases). Germline-derived CDR1 and CDR2 are LGHNA and YSLEER. The ends were cut back, 1 base at V and 2 bases at J, with 16 bases in the middle. This CDR3 is 17 amino acids long. The CDR3 bases are TGCGCCAGCAGCCAAGGTCCGATCTCGGGGATCACAGATACGCAGTATTTT. Translated: CASSQGPISGITDTQYF.

V gene TRBV15 combines with J gene TRBJ1-2, with D unclear. With 7 bases removed from V and 0 bases from J, the gap between germline ends came to 12 bases. Germline V gene data show CDR1 as LNHNV and CDR2 as YYDKDF (reference sequence). This CDR3 is 14 amino acids long. CDR3 in DNA: TGTGCCACCAATATCCGGAGAGCTAACTATGGCTACACCTTC. Translating gives CATNIRRANYGYTF.

This sequence joins TRBV29-1 and TRBJ2-5; 8 bases align to TRBD1. V lost 6 bases to trimming and J lost 5 bases; unmatched junction nucleotides: 11. This CDR3 contains 14 residues. Germline CDR1 SQVTM, CDR2 ANQGSEA. In DNA, the CDR3 is TGCAGCGTGGTCGACAGGGGAAGAGGGGAGACCCAGTACTTC. It codes for CSVVDRGRGETQYF.

The table lists this clone with a count of one. Other DNA sequences from this sample encode an identical CDR3 as well. The chain couples TRBV3-1 (or the pseudogene TRBV3-2) to TRBJ2-5; no definite D call. Germline CDR1 and CDR2: LGHDT and YNNKEL (reference sequence). The CDR3 spans 12 residues. V was shortened by 3 bases and J by 0 bases, with 2 bases between the two germline ends. The CDR3 region has the DNA TGTGCCAGCAGCCAGTACCAAGAGACCCAGTACTTC. It codes for CASSQYQETQYF.

The V and J genes are TRBV28 and TRBJ1-2; D gene uncertain. Germline V CDR1 and CDR2: MDHEN, SYDVKM. This CDR3 is 12 amino acids long. V was shortened by 6 bases and J by 7 bases, with 12 bases between the two germline ends. The CDR3: CASSPAPRGYTF. The DNA for the CDR3 is TGTGCCAGCAGCCCCGCCCCCCGTGGCTACACCTTC.

The V gene is TRBV6-2 or TRBV6-3, the J gene TRBJ2-7; 7 bases align to TRBD1. J was trimmed by 2 bases and V by 2 bases; bases with no gene match: 12. The germline V gene encodes CDR1 MNHEY and CDR2 SVGEGT. The CDR3 is made up of 17 amino acids. CDR3 residues: CASSYDREYSFPYEQYV. The CDR3 nucleotides are TGTGCCAGCAGTTACGACAGGGAGTACTCTTTTCCCTACGAGCAGTACGTC.

The rearrangement links TRBV5-1 to TRBJ1-1, with TRBD1 as a possible D gene (5 bases). Germline loops: CDR1 SGHRS, CDR2 YFSETQ. V shed 0 bases and J shed 7 bases, with 16 bases lying between them. CDR3 length: 15 amino acids. In DNA, the CDR3 is TGCGCCAGCAGCTTGGATCCGGGGACCGGAGGTGAAGCTTTCTTT. The encoded protein is CASSLDPGTGGEAFF.

This sequence joins TRBV19 and TRBJ1-6, with 7 bases that match TRBD1. The CDR3 sequence is 16 residues long. Looked up from germline, CDR1 is LNHDA and CDR2 is SQIVND (reference sequence). The trim removed 7 bases at V and 0 bases at J, leaving 6 bases unmatched. The CDR3: CASIATGSSYNSPLHF. The CDR3 DNA sequence: TGTGCCAGTATCGCGACAGGGAGCTCCTATAATTCACCCCTCCACTTT. The complete variable domain, with remaining parts taken from reference TRBV19 and TRBJ1-6, reads DGGITQSPKYLFRKEGQNVTLSCEQNLNHDAMYWYRQDPGQGLRLIYYSQIVNDFQKGDIAEGYSVSREKKESFPLTVTSAQKNPTAFYLCASIATGSSYNSPLHFGNGTRLTVT.

The CDR3 is CASSSPPGWPLNSPLHF. For the CDR3, the DNA is TGTGCCAGCAGTTCGCCGCCTGGATGGCCCCTAAATTCACCCCTCCACTTT. J is TRBJ1-6 and V is TRBV28; D gene unclear. Trimming took off 4 bases at V and 7 bases at J, with 20 bases between the two ends. Germline V gives CDR1 MDHEN, CDR2 SYDVKM. This CDR3 spans 17 amino acids.

V gene TRBV7-6 combines with J gene TRBJ2-7; D is possibly TRBD2 (5 bases). The germline V and J ends were trimmed by 4 bases and 2 bases, with 9 bases remaining between them. CDR3 size: 13 residues. CDR1 and CDR2 from the germline V gene are SGHVS and FNYEAQ. DNA of the CDR3: TGTGCCAGCAGCTCCTCCGGGGCCTACGAGCAGTACTTC. Its protein product is CASSSSGAYEQYF.

The J gene is TRBJ1-4, the V gene TRBV27; 7 bases align to TRBD1. The CDR3 loop spans 16 amino acids. Germline V gene lookup returns CDR1 MNHEY and CDR2 SMNVEV (reference sequence). V lost 7 bases and J lost 0; bases outside the gene matches: 8. The CDR3 spells CASINPGTATNEKLFF. DNA of the CDR3: TGTGCCAGCATCAACCCCGGGACAGCAACTAATGAAAAACTGTTTTTT.

The rearrangement uses TRBV2 and TRBJ1-2; TRBD1 might be the D (5 bases). Germline V CDR1 and CDR2: SNHLY, FYNNEI. CDR3 length: 12 amino acids. Trimming pared 7 bases from V and 3 bases from J, leaving 9 bases between. CDR3 sequence: CASTQGYYGYTF. The CDR3 region has the DNA TGTGCCAGCACTCAGGGATACTATGGCTACACCTTC. Filled out from reference TRBV2 and TRBJ1-2, the complete variable domain reads EPEVTQTPSHQVTQMGQEVILRCVPISNHLYFYWYRQILGQKVEFLVSFYNNEISEKSEIFDDQFSVERPDGSNFTLKIRSTKLEDSAMYFCASTQGYYGYTFGSGTRLTVV.